This TCR beta chain was identified in a study of cytomegalovirus exposure and HLA in healthy donors (dated by TCRdb to the late 2010s). At the level of the whole study: An earlier analysis of approximately 590 of the donors reported more than 250 Gb of sequence data and 100 million to 130 million unique TCR beta sequences from roughly 180 million T cells. A later genetic analysis took genome-wide SNP genotypes for about 65% of the 666 donors and used that subset as a discovery cohort. The study aimed to test whether cataloging public T cell receptors could reveal signatures of past pathogen exposure. The number of typed donors differed by locus: about 629-640 for A, B, C, DRB1 and DQB1; 522 for DQA1; about 600 for DPA1; and 450 to 480 for DPB1. The later analysis used no new phenotypic data to find candidate immune exposures, relying instead on TCR beta sequences and their occurrence across donors. To predict cytomegalovirus infection status, the study combined high-throughput TCR immunosequencing, statistical association of individual TCRs with disease status, and machine learning. Of the approximately 400 genotyped donors, about 80% fell in the genetic ancestry cluster associated with self-reported Caucasian donors. Both class I and class II loci were covered by HLA typing, at four-digit resolution. Roughly 5 DR-DQ haplotypes were handled as single units for association and clustering, since linkage in the cohort was strong. To study patterns of TCR occurrence, a later analysis re-analyzed previously published TCR beta repertoires from several hundred donors and added high-resolution HLA genotyping. An earlier analysis of around 640 of the donors used high-throughput TCR beta sequencing to judge whether each TCR beta V gene segment behaved as functional or pseudogenic. An early release covering roughly 600 HLA-typed donors comprised 250 to 350 gigabases of sequencing data and some 79 million unique TCR sequences. Besides the first cohort of hundreds of subjects, a separate validation cohort made up of roughly 120 different subjects was used. Every discovery cohort repertoire had been produced on one sequencing platform. The study profiled the T cell repertoires of 666 subjects by immunosequencing and related them to cytomegalovirus serostatus. Across some 400 genotyped donors of the cohort, an average of about 220,000 unique TCR beta nucleotide sequences per donor were sequenced, and roughly 18% of those sequences were non-productive. Donor age, sex, ethnicity and CMV serostatus were collected together with the repertoire data.

Including cysteine and phenylalanine, the CDR3 has 16 amino acids. Only the CDR3 part of the read is kept: 48 bases, read in frame from the first base. Looking up the germline V gene yields CDR1 SGDLS and CDR2 YYNGEE. A distance of 19 bases separates the germline ends of V and J, which lose 1 base and 7 bases respectively. Study-wide conclusions, independent of this receptor: The presence/absence analyses assumed that sequencing depth was roughly uniform across donors, and that assumption may not be true. The sequencing pipeline was judged likely to have produced a cluster of highly shared sequence variants as a technical artifact. In the study, 150 to 200 TCR beta chains were listed as associated with cytomegalovirus. The classifier was reported to diagnose cytomegalovirus status with high specificity and sensitivity in both the original cohort and the validation cohort. A further reported finding was that TCR beta sequences accurately predicted the HLA-A and HLA-B alleles for most subjects in the first cohort. At a false discovery rate of 0.05, a later analysis linked under 20,000 TCR beta sequences to specific HLA alleles. Assigning TCR associations to individual alleles was difficult when HLA alleles, especially DR and DQ, strongly co-occurred. In an earlier analysis of around 600 of the donors, most TCR beta V segments were observed in productive rearrangements about 90% or about 30% of the time, broadly matching IMGT annotations. In this cohort, only TCR beta chains were sequenced, and detectable features were limited by the absence of alpha or paired-chain data. Correlated functional status among segregating V segments might reflect linkage disequilibrium, but an unknown experimental factor could not be ruled out. While some public TCRs were present in many individuals, most TCR sequences turned up only very rarely across donors. Because HLA typing was unavailable for some donors at each locus, only the typed subset was used in association tests. In a later analysis, HLA-associated TCR beta chains showed more clonal expansion and lower generation probabilities than non-associated chains that were equally common. According to the authors, the approach could potentially be generalized to other disease states and immunological phenotypes. The 87-base-pair reads could not distinguish some IMGT-functional V segments, including TRBV6-2 and TRBV6-3, so those segments were excluded. According to a later analysis, TCR association rates differed among HLA loci, with DRB1 alleles showing the most associated TCRs and HLA-C alleles showing the fewest. The only immune exposure information available for the cohort was CMV serostatus. A few of the identified cytomegalovirus-associated TCR beta chains were confirmed in vitro to be specific for cytomegalovirus antigens. In a later genetic analysis, a missense DCLRE1C variant was associated with V-gene and J-gene trimming of TCR beta chains, and the association was replicated in an independent cohort. Several of the top co-occurrence clusters appeared to be linked to parvovirus B19, influenza, CMV and Epstein-Barr virus, according to a later analysis. According to a later genetic analysis, donors in an Asian-associated ancestry cluster had fewer N-insertions in productive TCRs than the approximately 700-donor mean. According to a later analysis, most CMV-associated TCR beta chains appeared to be HLA-restricted, and the HLA associations seemed to be driven largely by CMV exposure. Because counts were too low, roughly 18 rarely observed V segments, including chromosome 9 orphons, were left out of the earlier analysis of about 500 of the donors.

The cohort consisted of 600 to 700 healthy bone marrow donors. At the time of sampling, every cohort member was nominally healthy, though immune exposures that went unrecorded were likely present. The donor was CMV seronegative and belonged to the group of more than 300 seronegative cohort members. Each donor provided a peripheral blood sample, and peripheral blood mononuclear cells were used for TCR beta sequencing. The Qiagen DNeasy Blood Extraction Kit was used to extract genomic DNA from the blood cell samples. Points on this clone: Its target antigen remains unknown. Base qualities are not at hand, and no much larger clone is one base apart.

Preparation of the library involved the immunoSEQ multiplex PCR assay. For the multiplex PCR, a mixture combining 60 forward primers for TCR Vbeta segments and 13 reverse primers for TCR Jbeta segments was used. Amplification of the CDR3 region of rearranged TCR beta genes was performed with a multiplex PCR assay on genomic DNA. The Illumina HiSeq System was used to sequence the amplified TCR beta libraries as 87-base-pair reads. As for how the authors treated the data: A later analysis tallied around 87 million unique TCR beta chains across the 600 to 700 repertoires, and approximately 12 million of those chains were shared by two or more donors. To remove PCR and sequencing errors, raw reads were error-corrected and collapsed into unique sequences using a nearest-neighbor algorithm that merged closely related sequences. To assign V, D and J gene segments, CDR3 sequences were aligned to IMGT reference sequences. For a sequence to be retained, at least a six-nucleotide match to both a V gene segment and a J gene segment was required. Rearrangements were classified as productive when the CDR3 lacked stop codons and remained in frame with V and J, and all other rearrangements were classified as non-productive. Following IMGT convention, CDR3 was defined as the stretch from the second conserved V-encoded cysteine to the conserved J-encoded phenylalanine. The earlier analysis of roughly 590 of the donors excluded sequences that lacked an unambiguous match to a single V gene segment. In an earlier analysis of several hundred of the donors, V segments were called functional above 56.7% productive rearrangements and were called segregating when the between-donor standard deviation exceeded 5%. A statistical classification framework was built to diagnose cytomegalovirus status from the catalog of TCR beta chain sequences. V and J gene assignment, in a later analysis, came from comparing TCR nucleotide sequences with IMGT/GENE-DB human TR gene sequences. In a later analysis, CDR3 sequences and most-parsimonious VDJ recombination scenarios were assigned using the TCRdist pipeline. In a later analysis, each TCR beta chain was defined by its CDR3 amino acid sequence together with its V-gene family, and reads without a unique V-gene family were excluded. To address suspected cross-contamination and a sequencing artifact, a later analysis removed several hundred highly shared, low-generation-probability nucleotide sequences. A later analysis calculated a clonal expansion index for each public chain from normalized within-repertoire ranks of inferred template counts. Generation probabilities in a later analysis came from a VDJ recombination model fitted to out-of-frame rearrangements, and those results were checked against IGoR. Hypergeometric tests were used in a later analysis to score TCR-TCR, TCR-HLA and TCR-CMV co-occurrence, with a repertoire-size bias correction applied to the TCR pairs. To estimate false discovery rates, a later analysis permuted the HLA or CMV assignments 20 times. A later analysis grouped co-occurring TCRs with DBSCAN, adding TCRdist sequence similarity when clustering within HLA-allele-positive subsets. For co-occurrence clustering, repertoires with fewer than 30,000 or more than 120,000 public chains were excluded, along with a handful of repertoires with anomalous nucleotide sharing. Drawn from immuneACCESS, this table holds only the in-frame rearrangements with V and J called that TCRdb kept. Clones are partly lost; checked studies trace under half to an unresolved V gene and leave the rest unexplained. Clonal size and the V and J genes are those of that table, whereas D and trimming came from the DNA. Across this sample there are some 98,000 clones, with roughly three quarters seen only once. The top ten clones comprise 7.7% of the sample.

Specimen: PBMCs. The sequence links TRBV9 to TRBJ2-3; a weak D assignment points to TRBD2 (6 bases agree). This receptor was obtained from a female donor in good health and CMV-seronegative. DNA sequence: TGTGCCAGCAGCGTATCCGGGACTGGTACCAATCATACGCAGTATTTT. Its translation reads: CASSVSGTGTNHTQYF.